This T cell receptor beta chain derives from a study of blood T cell repertoires in COVID-19. Turning to the study itself: From the United States, Italy and Spain came samples of acute and convalescent COVID-19.

In the study's own analysis: Scientists estimated how many nucleated cells there were by amplifying reference gene primers. Assay: immunoSEQ multiplex PCR; the TCRdb copy retains only in-frame clones and omits some. D and trimming come from the DNA, and the V and J calls and clone size come from that table. The sample records around 140,000 clones, approximately 87% being singletons. There are 16 residues in the CDR3. CDR1 and CDR2 from the germline V gene are GTSNPN and SVGIG (reference sequence). Between the trimmed V and J ends, which lost 2 bases and 0 bases, there was a span of 15 bases. This chain uses TRBV30 with TRBJ2-3; possible D gene TRBD1, 5 bases. This sequence was found in a man between 45 and 60 years old with active COVID-19. The sequencing input was peripheral blood. Here the CDR3 DNA reads TGTGCCTGGAGTTATGGGGCTGACTTCAGCACAGATACGCAGTATTTT. This gives the protein CAWSYGADFSTDTQYF.